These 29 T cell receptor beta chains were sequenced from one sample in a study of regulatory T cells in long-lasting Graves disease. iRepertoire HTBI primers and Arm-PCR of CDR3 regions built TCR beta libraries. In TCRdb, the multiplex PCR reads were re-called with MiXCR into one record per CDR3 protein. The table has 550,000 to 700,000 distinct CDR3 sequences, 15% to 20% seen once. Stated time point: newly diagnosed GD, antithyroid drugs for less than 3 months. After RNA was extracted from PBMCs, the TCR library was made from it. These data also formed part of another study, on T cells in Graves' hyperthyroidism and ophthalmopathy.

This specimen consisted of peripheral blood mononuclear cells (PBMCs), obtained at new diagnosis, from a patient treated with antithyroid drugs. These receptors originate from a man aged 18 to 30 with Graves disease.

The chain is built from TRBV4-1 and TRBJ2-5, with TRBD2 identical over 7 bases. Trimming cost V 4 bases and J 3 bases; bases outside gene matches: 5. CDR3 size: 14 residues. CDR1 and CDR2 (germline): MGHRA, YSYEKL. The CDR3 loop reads CASSPLGGEETQYF. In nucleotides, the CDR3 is TGCGCCAGCAGCCCGCTGGGGGGGGAAGAGACCCAGTACTTC.

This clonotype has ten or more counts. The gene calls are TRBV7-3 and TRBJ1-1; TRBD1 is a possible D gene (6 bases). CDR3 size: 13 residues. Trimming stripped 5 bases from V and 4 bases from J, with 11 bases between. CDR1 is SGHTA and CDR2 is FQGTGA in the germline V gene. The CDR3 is CASSAQGSTEAFF. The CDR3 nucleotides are TGTGCCAGCAGCGCCCAGGGGAGCACTGAAGCTTTCTTT. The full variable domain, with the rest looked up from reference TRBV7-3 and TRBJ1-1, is GAGVSQTPSNKVTEKGKYVELRCDPISGHTALYWYRQSLGQGPEFLIYFQGTGAADDSGLPNDRFFAVRPEGSVSTLKIQRTERGDSAVYLCASSAQGSTEAFFGQGTRLTVV.

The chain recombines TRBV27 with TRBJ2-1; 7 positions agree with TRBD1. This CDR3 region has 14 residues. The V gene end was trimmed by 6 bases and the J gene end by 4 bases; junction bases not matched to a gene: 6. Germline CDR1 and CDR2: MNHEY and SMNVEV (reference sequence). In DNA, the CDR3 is TGTGCCAGCAGATCCGGGACAGCTTACAATGAGCAGTTCTTC. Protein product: CASRSGTAYNEQFF.

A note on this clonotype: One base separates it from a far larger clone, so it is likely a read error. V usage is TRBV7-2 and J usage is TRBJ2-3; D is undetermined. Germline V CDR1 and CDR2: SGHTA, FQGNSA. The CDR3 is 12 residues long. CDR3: CVSSLGASTQYF. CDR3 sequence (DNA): TGTGTCAGCAGCCTCGGCGCGAGTACGCAGTATTTT.

The CDR3 is CASSYPGTGNSYEQYF. CDR3 coding DNA: TGTGCCAGCAGCTACCCCGGGACAGGGAACTCCTACGAGCAGTACTTC. The chain carries TRBV11-2 and TRBJ2-7; TRBD1 aligns across 9 bases. CDR3 length: 16 residues. The germline V gene has CDR1 SGHAT and CDR2 FQNNGV. The ends lost 4 bases at V and 0 bases at J; junction bases unmatched: 7.

The CDR3 DNA reads as TGCAGTGCTTCCCATGGGCGGGAGGGCGCAGATACGCAGTATTTT. Encoded protein: CSASHGREGADTQYF. This chain links TRBV20-1 with TRBJ2-3; 9 bases match TRBD2. V shed 5 bases and J 4 bases; nucleotides not matched to a gene: 10. The CDR3 is 15 residues long. Germline CDR1 DFQATT, CDR2 SNEGSKA (reference sequence).

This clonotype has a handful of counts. In nucleotides, the CDR3 is TGTGCCAGCAGCTTACTATCTCAAACAGGGGTCAATGAGCAGTTCTTC. It yields the protein CASSLLSQTGVNEQFF. The J gene is TRBJ2-1, the V gene TRBV7-2, with TRBD1 identical over 7 bases. V lost 2 bases and J lost 6; bases outside the gene matches: 10. The CDR3 is 16 amino acids. Germline CDR1 SGHTA, CDR2 FQGNSA.

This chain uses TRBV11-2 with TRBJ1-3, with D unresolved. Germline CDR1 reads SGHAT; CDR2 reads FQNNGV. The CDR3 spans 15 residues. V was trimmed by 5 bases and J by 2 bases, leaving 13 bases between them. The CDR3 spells CASSLTPRTGNTIYF. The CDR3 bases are TGTGCCAGCAGCCTCACTCCCAGGACTGGAAACACCATATATTTT.

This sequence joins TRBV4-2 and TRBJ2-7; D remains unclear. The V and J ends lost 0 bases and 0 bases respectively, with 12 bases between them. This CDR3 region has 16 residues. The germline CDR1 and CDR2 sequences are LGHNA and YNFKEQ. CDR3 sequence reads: CASSQDAWYSSYEQYF. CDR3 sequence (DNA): TGTGCCAGCAGCCAAGATGCCTGGTATAGCTCCTACGAGCAGTACTTC.

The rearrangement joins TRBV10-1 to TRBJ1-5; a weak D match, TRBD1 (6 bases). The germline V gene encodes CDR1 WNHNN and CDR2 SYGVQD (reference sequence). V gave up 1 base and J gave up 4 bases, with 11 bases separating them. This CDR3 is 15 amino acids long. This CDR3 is CASSEYRERNQPQHF. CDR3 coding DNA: TGCGCCAGCAGTGAGTACAGGGAAAGGAATCAGCCCCAGCATTTT.

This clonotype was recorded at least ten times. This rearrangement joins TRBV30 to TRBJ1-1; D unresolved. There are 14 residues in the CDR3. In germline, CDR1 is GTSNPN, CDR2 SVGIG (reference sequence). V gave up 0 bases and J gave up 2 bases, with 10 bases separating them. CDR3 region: CAWSVPFLNTEAFF. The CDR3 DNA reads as TGTGCCTGGAGTGTACCTTTTCTTAACACTGAAGCTTTCTTT.

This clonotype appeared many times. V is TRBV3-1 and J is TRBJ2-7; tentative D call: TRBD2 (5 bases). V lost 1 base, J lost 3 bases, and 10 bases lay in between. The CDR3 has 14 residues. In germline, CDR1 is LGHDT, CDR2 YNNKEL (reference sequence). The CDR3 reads CASSQGDGNYEQYF. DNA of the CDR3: TGTGCCAGCAGCCAAGGCGACGGGAACTACGAGCAGTACTTC.

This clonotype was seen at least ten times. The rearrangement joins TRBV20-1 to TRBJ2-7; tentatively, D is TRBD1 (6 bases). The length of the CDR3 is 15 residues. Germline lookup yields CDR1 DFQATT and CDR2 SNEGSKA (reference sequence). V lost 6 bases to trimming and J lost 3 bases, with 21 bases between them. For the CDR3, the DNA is TGCAGTGCCACGGGGACGCAGGGGTTGGTCTACGAGCAGTACTTC. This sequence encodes CSATGTQGLVYEQYF.

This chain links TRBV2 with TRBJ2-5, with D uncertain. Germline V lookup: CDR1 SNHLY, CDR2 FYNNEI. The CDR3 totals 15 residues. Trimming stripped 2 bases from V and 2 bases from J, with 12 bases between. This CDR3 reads CASSELVGSQETQYF. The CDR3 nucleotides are TGTGCCAGCAGTGAACTCGTCGGCAGTCAAGAGACCCAGTACTTC. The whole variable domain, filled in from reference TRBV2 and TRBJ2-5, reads EPEVTQTPSHQVTQMGQEVILRCVPISNHLYFYWYRQILGQKVEFLVSFYNNEISEKSEIFDDQFSVERPDGSNFTLKIRSTKLEDSAMYFCASSELVGSQETQYFGPGTRLLVL.

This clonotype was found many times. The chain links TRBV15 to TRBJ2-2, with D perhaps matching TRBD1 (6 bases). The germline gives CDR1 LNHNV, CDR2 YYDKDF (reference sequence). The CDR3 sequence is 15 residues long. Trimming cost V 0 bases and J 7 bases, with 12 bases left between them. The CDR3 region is CATSRDLLQGGELFF. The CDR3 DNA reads TGTGCCACCAGCAGAGATCTCCTACAGGGCGGGGAGCTGTTTTTT.

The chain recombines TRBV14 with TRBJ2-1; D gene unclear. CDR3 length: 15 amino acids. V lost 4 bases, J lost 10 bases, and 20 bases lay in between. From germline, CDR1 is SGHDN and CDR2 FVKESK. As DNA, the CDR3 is TGTGCCAGCAGCCTGTTGATTGGGCGGTCGAGGGAGCAGTTCTTC. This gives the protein CASSLLIGRSREQFF.

The CDR3 protein is CASSPSVQETQYF. The CDR3 DNA reads as TGCGCCAGCAGTCCTAGCGTACAAGAGACCCAGTACTTC. V gene TRBV5-1 combines with J gene TRBJ2-5, with D possibly being TRBD2 (6 bases). With 5 bases removed from V and 2 bases from J, the gap between germline ends came to 10 bases. The CDR3 sequence is 13 residues long. In germline, CDR1 is SGHRS, CDR2 YFSETQ.

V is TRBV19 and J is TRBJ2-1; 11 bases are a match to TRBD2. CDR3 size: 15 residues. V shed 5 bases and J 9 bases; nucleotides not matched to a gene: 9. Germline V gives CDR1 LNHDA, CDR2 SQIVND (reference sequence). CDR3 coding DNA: TGTGCCAGTAGTCCGACTAGCGGGAAGGGTGTTGAGCAGTTCTTC. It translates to CASSPTSGKGVEQFF.

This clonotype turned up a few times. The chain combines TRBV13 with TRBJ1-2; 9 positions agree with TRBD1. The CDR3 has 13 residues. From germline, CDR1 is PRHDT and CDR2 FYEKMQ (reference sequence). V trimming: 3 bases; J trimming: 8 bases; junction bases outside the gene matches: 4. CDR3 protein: CASSLGTGKGYTF. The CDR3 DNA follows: TGTGCCAGCAGCTTGGGGACAGGGAAGGGCTACACCTTC.

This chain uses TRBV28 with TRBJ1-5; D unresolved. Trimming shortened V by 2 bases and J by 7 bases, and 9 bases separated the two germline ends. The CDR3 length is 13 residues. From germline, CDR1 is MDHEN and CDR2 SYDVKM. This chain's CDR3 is CASSLAPPQPQHF. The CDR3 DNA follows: TGTGCCAGCAGTTTAGCCCCGCCGCAGCCCCAGCATTTT.

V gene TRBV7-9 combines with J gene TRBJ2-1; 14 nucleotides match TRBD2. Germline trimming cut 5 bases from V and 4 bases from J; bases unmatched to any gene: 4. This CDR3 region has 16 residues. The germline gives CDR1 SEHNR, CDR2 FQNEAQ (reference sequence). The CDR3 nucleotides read TGTGCCAGCAGCGCCCGACTAGCGGGAGGGTACAATGAGCAGTTCTTC. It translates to CASSARLAGGYNEQFF. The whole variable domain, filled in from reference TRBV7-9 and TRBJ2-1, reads DTGVSQNPRHKITKRGQNVTFRCDPISEHNRLYWYRQTLGQGPEFLTYFQNEAQLEKSRLLSDRFSAERPKGSFSTLEIQRTEQGDSAMYLCASSARLAGGYNEQFFGPGTRLTVL.

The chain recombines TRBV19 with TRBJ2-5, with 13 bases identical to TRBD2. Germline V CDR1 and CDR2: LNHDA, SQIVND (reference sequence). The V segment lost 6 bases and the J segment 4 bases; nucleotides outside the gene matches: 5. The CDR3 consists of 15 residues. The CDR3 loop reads CASSLLAGGPETQYF. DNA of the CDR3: TGTGCCAGTAGCCTACTAGCGGGAGGGCCAGAGACCCAGTACTTC.

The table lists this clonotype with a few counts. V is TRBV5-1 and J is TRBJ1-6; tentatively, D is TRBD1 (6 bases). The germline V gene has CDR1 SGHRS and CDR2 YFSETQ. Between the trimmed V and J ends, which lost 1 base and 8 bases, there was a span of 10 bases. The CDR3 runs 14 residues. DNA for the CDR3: TGCGCCAGCAGCTTGTCGACAGGAGATTCACCCCTCCACTTT. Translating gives CASSLSTGDSPLHF.

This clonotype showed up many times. CDR3: CASRGTGSVGNQPQHF. The CDR3 nucleotides are TGTGCCTCTAGGGGGACAGGGTCGGTTGGCAATCAGCCCCAGCATTTT. V usage is TRBV12-3 or TRBV12-4 and J usage is TRBJ1-5; the match to TRBD1 covers 9 bases. The CDR3 is 16 residues long. V dropped 11 bases and J dropped 2; count of bases not matched to a gene: 13.

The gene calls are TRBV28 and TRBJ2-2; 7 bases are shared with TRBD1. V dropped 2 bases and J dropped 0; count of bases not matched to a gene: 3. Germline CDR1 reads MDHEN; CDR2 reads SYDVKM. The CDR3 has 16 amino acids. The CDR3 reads CASSLPDRANTGELFF. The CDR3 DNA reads TGTGCCAGCAGTTTACCCGACAGGGCGAACACCGGGGAGCTGTTTTTT.

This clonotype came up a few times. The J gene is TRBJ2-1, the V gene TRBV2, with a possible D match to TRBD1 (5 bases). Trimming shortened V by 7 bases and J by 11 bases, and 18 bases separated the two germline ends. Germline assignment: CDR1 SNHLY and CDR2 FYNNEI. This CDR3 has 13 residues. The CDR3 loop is CASTQGLGAKQFF. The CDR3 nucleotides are TGTGCCAGCACCCAAGGCTTAGGGGCAAAGCAGTTCTTC.

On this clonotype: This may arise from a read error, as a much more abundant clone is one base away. Here the CDR3 DNA reads TGTGCCAGCAGCTTAGATCCCCACAATAAGCAGTTCTTC. It yields the protein CASSLDPHNKQFF. The V gene is TRBV11-2, the J gene TRBJ2-1; D remains ambiguous. Germline V gene lookup returns CDR1 SGHAT and CDR2 FQNNGV. This CDR3 is built from 13 residues.

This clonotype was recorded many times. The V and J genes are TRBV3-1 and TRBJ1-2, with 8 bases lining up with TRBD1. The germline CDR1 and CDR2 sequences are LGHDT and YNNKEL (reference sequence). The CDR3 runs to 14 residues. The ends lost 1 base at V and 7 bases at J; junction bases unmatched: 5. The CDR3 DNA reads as TGTGCCAGCAGCCAAGCGGACAGGGAAGTTGGCTACACCTTC. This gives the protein CASSQADREVGYTF.

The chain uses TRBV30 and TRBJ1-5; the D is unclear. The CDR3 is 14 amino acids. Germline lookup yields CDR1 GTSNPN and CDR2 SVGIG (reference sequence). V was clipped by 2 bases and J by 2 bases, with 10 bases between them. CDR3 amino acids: CAWSRGVGNQPQHF. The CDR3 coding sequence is TGTGCCTGGAGTCGGGGAGTTGGCAATCAGCCCCAGCATTTT.